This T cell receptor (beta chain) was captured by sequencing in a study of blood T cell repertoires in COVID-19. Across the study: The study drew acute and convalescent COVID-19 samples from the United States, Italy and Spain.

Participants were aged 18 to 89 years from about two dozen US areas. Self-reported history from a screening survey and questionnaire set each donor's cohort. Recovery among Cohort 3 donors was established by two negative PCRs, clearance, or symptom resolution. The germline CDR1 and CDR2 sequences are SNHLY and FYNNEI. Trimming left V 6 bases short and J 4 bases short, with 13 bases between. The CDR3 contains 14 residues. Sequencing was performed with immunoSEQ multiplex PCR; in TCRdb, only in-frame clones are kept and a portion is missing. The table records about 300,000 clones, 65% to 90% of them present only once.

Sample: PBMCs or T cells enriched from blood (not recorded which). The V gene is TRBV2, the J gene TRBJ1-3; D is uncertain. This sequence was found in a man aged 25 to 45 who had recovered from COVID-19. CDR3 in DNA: TGTGCCAGCAGGATTGAGGGCTCCGGAAACACCATATATTTT. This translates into CASRIEGSGNTIYF.